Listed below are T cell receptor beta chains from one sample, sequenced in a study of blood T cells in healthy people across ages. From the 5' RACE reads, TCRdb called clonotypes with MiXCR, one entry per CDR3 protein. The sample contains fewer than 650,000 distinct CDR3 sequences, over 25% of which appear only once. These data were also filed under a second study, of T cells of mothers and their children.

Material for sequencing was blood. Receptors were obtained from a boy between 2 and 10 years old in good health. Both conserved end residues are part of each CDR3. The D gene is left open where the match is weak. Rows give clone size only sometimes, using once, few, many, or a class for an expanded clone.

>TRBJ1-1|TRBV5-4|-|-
CASSLNGGMNTEAFF
TGTGCCAGCAGCTTGAACGGGGGCATGAACACTGAAGCTTTCTTT
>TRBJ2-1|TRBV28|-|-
CASSFRTGESSWNEQFF
TGTGCCAGCAGTTTTCGAACGGGGGAATCTTCTTGGAATGAGCAGTTCTTC
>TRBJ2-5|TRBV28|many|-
CASSALGAGNQETQYF
TGTGCCAGCAGTGCCCTCGGAGCAGGGAACCAAGAGACCCAGTACTTC
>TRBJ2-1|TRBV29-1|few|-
CSVEERGLATNEQFF
TGCAGCGTTGAAGAGCGAGGGCTAGCGACGAATGAGCAGTTCTTC
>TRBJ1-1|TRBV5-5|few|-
CASSPEKVNTEAFF
TGTGCCAGCAGCCCCGAAAAGGTAAACACTGAAGCTTTCTTT
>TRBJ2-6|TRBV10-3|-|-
CAIRLTGANVLTF
TGTGCCATCCGGTTAACGGGGGCCAACGTCCTGACTTTC
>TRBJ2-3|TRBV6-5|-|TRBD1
CASRLGTVDTQYF
TGTGCCAGCAGGTTGGGGACAGTAGATACGCAGTATTTT
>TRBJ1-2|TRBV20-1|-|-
CSASLSRAFNSGYTF
TGCAGTGCCAGCCTTTCTCGGGCGTTCAACTCTGGCTACACCTTC
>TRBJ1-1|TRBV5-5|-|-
CASSLVDRDEAFF
TGTGCCAGCAGCTTGGTGGACAGAGATGAAGCTTTCTTT
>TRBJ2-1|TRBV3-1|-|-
CASSAPPIAALYNEQFF
TGTGCCAGCAGCGCCCCGCCCATCGCGGCCCTATACAATGAGCAGTTCTTC
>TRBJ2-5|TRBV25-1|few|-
CASSESGTGRETQYF
TGTGCCAGCAGTGAATCTGGGACGGGGAGGGAGACCCAGTACTTC
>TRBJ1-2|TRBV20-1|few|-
CSASNVRGDYGYTF
TGCAGTGCTAGCAACGTGCGGGGAGACTATGGCTACACCTTC
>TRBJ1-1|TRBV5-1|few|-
CASSLAWGVEAFF
TGCGCCAGCAGCTTGGCTTGGGGTGTCGAAGCTTTCTTT
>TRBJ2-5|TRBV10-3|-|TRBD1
CAIAQGDGETQYF
TGTGCCATCGCCCAGGGGGACGGAGAGACCCAGTACTTC
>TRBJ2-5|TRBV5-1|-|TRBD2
CASSLEISGEYFF
TGCGCCAGCAGCTTGGAAATTAGCGGGGAGTATTTCTTC
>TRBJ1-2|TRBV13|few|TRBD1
CASSLGGATGGLGYTF
TGTGCCAGCAGCTTAGGGGGGGCGACAGGGGGCCTCGGCTACACCTTC
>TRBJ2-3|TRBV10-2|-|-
CASKPGDGDTQYF
TGCGCCAGCAAACCGGGAGATGGAGATACGCAGTATTTT
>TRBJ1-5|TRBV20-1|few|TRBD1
CSARVPLRGRDRGITNQPQHF
TGCAGTGCTAGAGTTCCTCTTCGGGGACGGGACAGGGGCATAACCAATCAGCCCCAGCATTTT
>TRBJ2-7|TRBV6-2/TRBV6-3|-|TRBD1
CASRRLGTGMNEQYF
TGTGCCAGCAGGCGCTTGGGGACAGGGATGAACGAGCAGTACTTC
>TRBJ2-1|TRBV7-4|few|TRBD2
CASSFAQRESLDEQFF
TGTGCCAGCAGCTTCGCACAGCGGGAGAGTTTGGATGAGCAGTTCTTC
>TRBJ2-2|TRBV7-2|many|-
CASSFGGSNTGELFF
TGTGCCAGCAGCTTCGGCGGTTCGAACACCGGGGAGCTGTTTTTT
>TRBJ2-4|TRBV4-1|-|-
CASSQEPAKNIQYF
TGCGCCAGCAGCCAAGAGCCAGCCAAAAACATTCAGTACTTC
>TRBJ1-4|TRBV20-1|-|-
CSARDLTSHEKLFF
TGCAGTGCTAGAGATCTGACGTCGCATGAAAAACTGTTTTTT
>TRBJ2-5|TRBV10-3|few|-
CAISEVGDRSQETQYF
TGTGCCATCAGTGAAGTAGGTGACAGGTCCCAAGAGACCCAGTACTTC
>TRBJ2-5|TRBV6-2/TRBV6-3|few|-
CASSYGEEETQYF
TGTGCCAGCAGTTACGGCGAGGAAGAGACCCAGTACTTC
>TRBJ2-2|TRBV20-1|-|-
CSARADTGELFF
TGCAGTGCTAGAGCCGACACCGGGGAGCTGTTTTTT
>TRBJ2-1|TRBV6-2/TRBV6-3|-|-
CASSFSGSGEQFF
TGTGCCAGCAGTTTCTCGGGATCAGGTGAGCAGTTCTTC
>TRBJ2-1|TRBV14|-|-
CASSQSPQRYNEQFF
TGTGCCAGCAGCCAATCCCCGCAGAGATACAATGAGCAGTTCTTC
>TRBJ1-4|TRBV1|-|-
CTSSQWGSQNEKLFF
TGCACCAGCAGCCAATGGGGGTCCCAAAATGAAAAACTGTTTTTT
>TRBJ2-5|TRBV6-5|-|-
CASSPRYGQETQYF
TGTGCCAGCAGCCCGAGATATGGACAAGAGACCCAGTACTTC
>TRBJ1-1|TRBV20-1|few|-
CSPRLDTEAFF
TGCAGTCCCCGATTGGACACTGAAGCTTTCTTT
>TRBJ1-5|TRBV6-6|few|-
CASSYSKDQPQHF
TGTGCCAGCAGTTACTCGAAAGATCAGCCCCAGCATTTT
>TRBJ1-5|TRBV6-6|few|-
CATGQPQHF
TGTGCCACGGGACAGCCCCAGCATTTT
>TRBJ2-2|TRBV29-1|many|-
CSGTQNTGELFF
TGCAGCGGGACTCAGAACACCGGGGAGCTGTTTTTT
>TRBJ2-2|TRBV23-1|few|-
CASGLEGAVTGELFF
TGCGCCAGCGGACTTGAGGGCGCGGTGACCGGGGAGCTGTTTTTT
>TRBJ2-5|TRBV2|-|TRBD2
CASSGEGTQYF
TGTGCCAGCAGTGGGGAGGGGACCCAGTACTTC
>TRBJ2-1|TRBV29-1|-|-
CSVEVGGYEQFF
TGCAGCGTTGAAGTAGGGGGGTACGAGCAGTTCTTC
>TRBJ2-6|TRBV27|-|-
CASSLNVGGANVLTF
TGTGCCAGCAGTTTAAACGTAGGGGGGGCCAACGTCCTGACTTTC
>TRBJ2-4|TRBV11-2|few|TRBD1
CASRPIRDRGPFLQYF
TGTGCCAGCAGACCCATCCGGGACAGGGGCCCTTTCCTTCAGTACTTC
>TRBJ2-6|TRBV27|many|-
CASSLWSGANVLTF
TGTGCCAGCAGTTTATGGTCTGGGGCCAACGTCCTGACTTTC
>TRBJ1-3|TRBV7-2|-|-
CASSLDSGNTIYF
TGTGCCAGCAGCTTAGACTCTGGAAACACCATATATTTT
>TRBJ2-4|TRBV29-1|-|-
CSVPGRGTLAKNIQYF
TGCAGCGTTCCGGGTCGAGGGACCCTAGCCAAAAACATTCAGTACTTC
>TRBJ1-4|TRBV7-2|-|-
CASSLASGINEKLFF
TGTGCCAGCAGTTTGGCCTCAGGGATAAATGAAAAACTGTTTTTT
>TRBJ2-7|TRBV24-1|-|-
CATSDFRFPGANSYEQYF
TGTGCCACCAGTGATTTTAGGTTTCCGGGGGCGAACTCCTACGAGCAGTACTTC
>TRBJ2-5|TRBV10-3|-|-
CAISESNRAVGETQYF
TGTGCCATCAGTGAGTCGAACAGGGCCGTGGGAGAGACCCAGTACTTC
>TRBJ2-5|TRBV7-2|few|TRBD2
CASRRLATHSPQETQYF
TGTGCCAGCAGGAGACTAGCGACGCATTCCCCCCAAGAGACCCAGTACTTC
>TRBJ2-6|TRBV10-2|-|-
CASSEADSSSGANVLTF
TGCGCCAGCAGTGAAGCTGACAGCAGCTCTGGGGCCAACGTCCTGACTTTC
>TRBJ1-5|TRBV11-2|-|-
CASSLDVGSNQPQHF
TGTGCCAGCAGCTTAGATGTAGGGAGCAATCAGCCCCAGCATTTT
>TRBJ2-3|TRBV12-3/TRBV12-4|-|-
CVSSLLGGTQYF
TGTGTCAGCAGCCTCTTAGGAGGTACGCAGTATTTT
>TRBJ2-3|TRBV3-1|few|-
CASSNTRGTDTQYF
TGTGCCAGCAGCAATACTAGAGGCACAGATACGCAGTATTTT
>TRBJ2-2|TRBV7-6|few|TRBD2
CASSPLAGGGTGELFF
TGTGCCAGCAGCCCTCTAGCGGGGGGAGGCACCGGGGAGCTGTTTTTT
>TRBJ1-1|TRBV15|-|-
CATSGSRGNTEAFF
TGTGCCACCAGCGGTTCTCGAGGGAACACTGAAGCTTTCTTT
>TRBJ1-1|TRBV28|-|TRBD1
CASSSPGGQGNTEAFF
TGTGCCAGCAGCTCGCCGGGGGGACAGGGGAACACTGAAGCTTTCTTT
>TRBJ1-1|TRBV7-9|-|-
CASSPRTAKVNTEAFF
TGTGCCAGCAGCCCTAGGACAGCAAAGGTGAACACTGAAGCTTTCTTT
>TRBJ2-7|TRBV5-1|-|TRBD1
CASSIAPGQGTYEQYF
TGCGCCAGCAGCATCGCCCCGGGACAGGGAACCTACGAGCAGTACTTC